This T cell receptor beta chain was found in a study of beta chain features in type 1 diabetes. Study at large: Healthy donors and patients showed comparable age, gender and cell yields. The examined sorted cells totaled some 99 million across samples.

CDR3 length: 17 residues. Trimming stripped 3 bases from V and 0 bases from J, with 16 bases between. In germline, CDR1 is SGHDT, CDR2 YYEEEE. Study-wide points: Among all four CD4+ subsets, Type 1 diabetes patients had TCRB CDR3s that were moderately but significantly shorter.

The isolated RNA, all of it, was reverse transcribed, so expressed TCRB transcripts were what got sequenced. Here immunoSEQ multiplex PCR was the method, and the copy in TCRdb shows in-frame clones only, minus some. The table has about 140,000 clones, around 7% seen once. In the case of this clone: As yet, its antigen is unknown.

This receptor was identified in a woman aged 30 to 39 in good health. The genes are TRBV5-6 and TRBJ1-5, with D maybe TRBD1 (6 bases). Sequences were obtained from central memory CD4+ T cells from blood. The CDR3 reads CASSSQQGKYSNQPQHF. The CDR3 DNA reads as TGTGCCAGCAGCTCACAACAGGGAAAATATAGCAATCAGCCCCAGCATTTT. Variable domain in full (rest from reference TRBV5-6 and TRBJ1-5): DAGVTQSPTHLIKTRGQQVTLRCSPKSGHDTVSWYQQALGQGPQFIFQYYEEEERQRGNFPDRFSGHQFPNYSSELNVNALLLGDSALYLCASSSQQGKYSNQPQHFGDGTRLSIL.